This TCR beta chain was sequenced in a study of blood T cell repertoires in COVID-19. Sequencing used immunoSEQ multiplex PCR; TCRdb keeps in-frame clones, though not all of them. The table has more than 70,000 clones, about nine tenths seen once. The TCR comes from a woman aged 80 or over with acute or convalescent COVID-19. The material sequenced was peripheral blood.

CDR3 loop: CASKASGTGTDTQYF. The DNA of the CDR3 is TGTGCCAGTAAAGCTAGCGGGACCGGCACAGATACGCAGTATTTT. This sequence joins TRBV19 and TRBJ2-3, with 9 bases lining up with TRBD2. V gave up 7 bases and J gave up 1 base; unmatched junction bases: 6. Germline V gene lookup returns CDR1 LNHDA and CDR2 SQIVND (reference sequence). CDR3 length: 15 amino acids. The entire variable domain, with the rest obtained from reference TRBV19 and TRBJ2-3, is as follows: DGGITQSPKYLFRKEGQNVTLSCEQNLNHDAMYWYRQDPGQGLRLIYYSQIVNDFQKGDIAEGYSVSREKKESFPLTVTSAQKNPTAFYLCASKASGTGTDTQYFGPGTRLTVL.